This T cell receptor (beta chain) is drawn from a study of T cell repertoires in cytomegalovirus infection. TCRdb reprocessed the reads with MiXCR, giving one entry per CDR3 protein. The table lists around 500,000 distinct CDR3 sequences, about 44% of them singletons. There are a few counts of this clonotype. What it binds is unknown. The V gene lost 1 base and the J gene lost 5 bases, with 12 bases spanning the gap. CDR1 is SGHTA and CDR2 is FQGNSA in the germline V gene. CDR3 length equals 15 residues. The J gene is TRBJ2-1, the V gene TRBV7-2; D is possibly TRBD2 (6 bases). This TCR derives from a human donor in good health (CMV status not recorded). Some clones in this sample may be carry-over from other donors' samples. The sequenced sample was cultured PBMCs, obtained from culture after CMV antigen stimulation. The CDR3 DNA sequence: TGTGCCAGCAGCTTAGACGGGAGAAGGAACAATGAGCAGTTCTTC. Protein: CASSLDGRRNNEQFF.